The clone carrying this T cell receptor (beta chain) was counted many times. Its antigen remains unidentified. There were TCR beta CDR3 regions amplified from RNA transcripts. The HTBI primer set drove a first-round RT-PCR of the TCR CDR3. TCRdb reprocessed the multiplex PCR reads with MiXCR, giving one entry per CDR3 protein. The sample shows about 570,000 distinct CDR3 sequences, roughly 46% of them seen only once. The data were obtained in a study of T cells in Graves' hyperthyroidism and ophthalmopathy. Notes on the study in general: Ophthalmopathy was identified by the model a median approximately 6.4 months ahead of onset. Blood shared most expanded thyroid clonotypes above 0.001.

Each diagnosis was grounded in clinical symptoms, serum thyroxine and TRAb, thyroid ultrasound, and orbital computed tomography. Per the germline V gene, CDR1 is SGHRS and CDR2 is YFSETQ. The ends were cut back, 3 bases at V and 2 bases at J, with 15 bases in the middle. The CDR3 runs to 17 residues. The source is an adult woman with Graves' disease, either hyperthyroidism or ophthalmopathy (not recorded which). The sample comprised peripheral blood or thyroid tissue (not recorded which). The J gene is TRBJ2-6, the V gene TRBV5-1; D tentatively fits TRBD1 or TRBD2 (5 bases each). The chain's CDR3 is CASSYLGADTGANVLTF. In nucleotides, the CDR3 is TGCGCCAGCAGCTATCTCGGGGCAGACACTGGGGCCAACGTCCTGACTTTC.